The clone carrying this T cell receptor beta chain has just a few counts. The target antigen is unknown. This sample is drawn from a study of T cell clones after liver transplantation. Study-level background: Liver transplant recipients had immunosuppression withdrawal attempted within 2 years. Standard immunosuppression, with no induction, continued until 12-24 months after transplant. Draws occurred before transplant, before withdrawal, and after complete or failed withdrawal.

Sequencing was performed with immunoSEQ multiplex PCR; in TCRdb, only in-frame clones are kept and a portion is missing. The sample carries 55,000 to 75,000 clones, about two thirds recorded once. General study points: Migration into the graft, not deletion, may explain lost graft donor-reactive T cells.

The TCR sequence derives from a human patient who received a liver transplant. The graft donor may account for some of the T cells. Sequences were derived from CD4+ T cells from blood, sampled at the approximately 15-month timepoint.

The CDR3 nucleotides read TGTGCCACCAGCAGGGCCCTTAGGACAGGGGCAACTAATGAAAAACTGTTTTTT. As protein: CATSRALRTGATNEKLFF. The genes are TRBV15 and TRBJ1-4; 9 nucleotides match TRBD1. J lost 0 bases, V lost 3 bases, and 8 bases had no gene match. Germline loops: CDR1 LNHNV, CDR2 YYDKDF (reference sequence). CDR3 length: 18 amino acids.